A selection of T cell receptor beta chains follows, all from one sample in a study of Graves' ophthalmopathy and Graves' hyperthyroidism. TCRdb reanalysed the multiplex PCR reads using MiXCR and keeps one entry per CDR3 protein. The table has 450,000 to 600,000 distinct CDR3 sequences, less than 40% seen once. Sequencing was performed on peripheral blood or thyroid tissue (not recorded which). These receptors all come from an adult man with Graves' hyperthyroidism. Both conserved end residues are part of each CDR3. Fields, in order: D gene, V gene, J gene, clone size, CDR3 protein, CDR3 DNA. D genes are given only for firm matches. Not all rows give a size; the values are once, few, many and, for expanded clones, a class.

TRBD2	TRBV7-9	TRBJ2-1	few	CASSLQGGGYNEQFF	TGTGCCAGCAGCTTACAGGGCGGGGGGTACAATGAGCAGTTCTTC
TRBD1	TRBV24-1	TRBJ2-5	.	CATSDLPGTGEQTQYF	TGTGCCACCAGTGATTTGCCAGGGACAGGGGAGCAGACCCAGTACTTC
.	TRBV7-9	TRBJ1-1	.	CASSQQSVNTEAFF	TGTGCCAGCAGTCAGCAAAGCGTGAACACTGAAGCTTTCTTT
.	TRBV29-1	TRBJ1-4	many	CSVEGQVGLANEKLFF	TGCAGCGTTGAGGGGCAGGTCGGGCTGGCTAATGAAAAACTGTTTTTT
.	TRBV5-1	TRBJ1-4	many	CASSLGGHSTNEKLFF	TGCGCCAGCAGCTTGGGTGGACATTCAACTAATGAAAAACTGTTTTTT
.	TRBV29-1	TRBJ1-1	.	CSYSPELGTEAFF	TGCAGTTACTCGCCAGAGTTAGGCACTGAAGCTTTCTTT
.	TRBV3-1	TRBJ1-1	.	CTSSQVAGDTEAFF	TGTACCAGCAGCCAAGTCGCGGGGGACACTGAAGCTTTCTTT
.	TRBV7-9	TRBJ2-3	many	CASSSGGTDTQYF	TGTGCCAGCAGCTCCGGGGGCACAGATACGCAGTATTTT
.	TRBV11-1	TRBJ1-3	.	CASTLGNTIYF	TGTGCCAGCACTCTAGGAAACACCATATATTTT
.	TRBV19	TRBJ2-2	many	CASRVTAQTTGELFF	TGTGCCAGCCGTGTGACAGCTCAAACCACCGGGGAGCTGTTTTTT
.	TRBV19	TRBJ2-2	.	CASTGSTGELFF	TGTGCCAGTACAGGAAGCACCGGGGAGCTGTTTTTT
.	TRBV28	TRBJ2-7	.	CASSLSKVYEQYF	TGTGCCAGCAGTTTATCAAAGGTCTACGAGCAGTACTTC
TRBD1	TRBV9	TRBJ1-1	few	CASSVFSSWGTGTEAFF	TGTGCCAGCAGCGTATTTTCTTCGTGGGGGACAGGCACTGAAGCTTTCTTT
TRBD1	TRBV27	TRBJ1-1	.	CASSLTGIFGTEAFF	TGTGCCAGCAGTTTGACAGGGATCTTCGGCACTGAAGCTTTCTTT
.	TRBV5-5	TRBJ1-2	.	CASSPGISGKTF	TGTGCCAGCAGCCCTGGAATTTCGGGAAAGACCTTC
.	TRBV15	TRBJ2-7	once	CATSSWPWQSSYEQYF	TGTGCCACCAGCAGTTGGCCCTGGCAGAGCTCCTACGAGCAGTACTTC
.	TRBV6-6	TRBJ1-5	few	CASSFRSLTNQPQHF	TGTGCCAGCAGTTTTAGATCCCTTACTAATCAGCCCCAGCATTTT
TRBD1	TRBV20-1	TRBJ2-7	.	CSATQVAGTGVYEQYF	TGCAGTGCGACCCAGGTAGCCGGGACAGGCGTCTACGAGCAGTACTTC
TRBD1	TRBV12-3/TRBV12-4	TRBJ1-1	many	CASRVTGRNTEAFF	TGTGCCAGCAGGGTGACAGGGAGGAACACTGAAGCTTTCTTT
.	TRBV6-1	TRBJ2-7	few	CASSPLLGARYEQYF	TGTGCCAGCAGCCCTCTGCTAGGGGCTAGATACGAGCAGTACTTC
.	TRBV7-8	TRBJ1-5	.	CASSLEGDGGSNQPQHF	TGTGCCAGCAGCTTAGAGGGGGACGGGGGGAGCAATCAGCCCCAGCATTTT
.	TRBV7-2	TRBJ1-6	.	CASSKLDVQEPLHF	TGTGCCAGCAGCAAACTAGACGTCCAAGAGCCCCTCCACTTT
.	TRBV7-9	TRBJ2-2	once	CASSDETGSALFF	TGTGCCAGCAGCGATGAGACCGGGTCCGCGCTGTTTTTT
.	TRBV7-8	TRBJ1-3	many	CASTRRTGNTIYF	TGTGCCAGCACCCGGAGGACAGGAAACACCATATATTTT
.	TRBV29-1	TRBJ2-7	.	CSVGGGFYEQYF	TGCAGCGTAGGAGGGGGGTTCTACGAGCAGTACTTC
.	TRBV12-3/TRBV12-4	TRBJ1-3	few	CASSLGGTSSGNTIYF	TGTGCCAGCAGTTTGGGGGGCACCAGCTCTGGAAACACCATATATTTT
.	TRBV6-5	TRBJ2-7	many	CASSYSQGSFYEQYF	TGTGCCAGCAGTTACTCGCAGGGGTCGTTCTACGAGCAGTACTTC
.	TRBV20-1	TRBJ2-2	few	CSAARSRLYTGELFF	TGCAGTGCTGCCCGCTCTCGTTTGTACACCGGGGAGCTGTTTTTT
TRBD2	TRBV5-1	TRBJ2-3	.	CASRTSGSTDTQYF	TGCGCCAGCAGAACTAGCGGAAGCACAGATACGCAGTATTTT
TRBD1	TRBV3-1	TRBJ1-4	.	CASSQGTGRLFF	TGTGCCAGCAGCCAAGGGACAGGTAGACTGTTTTTT
.	TRBV19	TRBJ2-1	.	CASSSLPSGGGDEQFF	TGTGCCAGTAGTTCCCTTCCCAGCGGAGGCGGCGATGAGCAGTTCTTC
.	TRBV7-2	TRBJ2-7	.	CASSLQGGEQCF	TGCGCCAGCAGCCTACAGGGTGGCGAGCAGTGCTTC
TRBD1	TRBV29-1	TRBJ1-1	.	CSTVRQGLNTEAFF	TGCAGCACGGTGAGACAGGGGTTGAACACTGAAGCTTTCTTT
.	TRBV28	TRBJ1-6	.	CASTLGNSPLHF	TGTGCCAGCACCCTCGGTAATTCACCCCTCCACTTT
.	TRBV12-3/TRBV12-4	TRBJ1-5	many	CASSFSWASNQPQHF	TGTGCCAGCAGTTTTTCTTGGGCGAGCAATCAGCCCCAGCATTTT
TRBD2	TRBV5-1	TRBJ2-7	.	CAGSLAGGEQYF	TGCGCCGGCAGCCTGGCGGGGGGCGAGCAGTACTTC
.	TRBV19	TRBJ1-5	.	CASGGNLAQHF	TGTGCCAGTGGCGGGAATTTGGCGCAGCATTTT
.	TRBV7-2	TRBJ1-3	.	CAWRRDNTVGNTIYF	TGTGCCTGGAGGAGGGACAATACCGTTGGAAACACCATATATTTT
.	TRBV5-1	TRBJ2-2	few	CASSEGSGTGELFF	TGCGCCAGCAGCGAAGGTAGTGGCACCGGGGAGCTGTTTTTT
TRBD1	TRBV29-1	TRBJ2-5	.	CSLPGTEETQYF	TGCAGCTTACCCGGGACAGAGGAGACCCAGTACTTC
TRBD1	TRBV12-3/TRBV12-4	TRBJ2-7	.	CASSLPGTGHVSYEQYF	TGTGCCAGCAGTTTACCCGGGACAGGACACGTTTCCTACGAGCAGTACTTC
.	TRBV29-1	TRBJ1-1	.	CSVPKPPDMDTEAFF	TGCAGCGTTCCCAAGCCCCCAGACATGGACACTGAAGCTTTCTTT
.	TRBV10-3	TRBJ2-3	.	CASSYSRVFIPPDTQYF	TGTGCCAGCAGTTACTCCAGGGTGTTCATTCCGCCAGATACGCAGTATTTT
.	TRBV12-3/TRBV12-4	TRBJ1-6	few	CASSLSGSNSPLHF	TGTGCCAGCAGTTTATCGGGCTCAAATTCACCCCTCCACTTT
.	TRBV13	TRBJ1-1	many	CASSQRTAGNTEAFF	TGTGCCAGCAGTCAACGGACGGCAGGGAACACTGAAGCTTTCTTT
.	TRBV2	TRBJ1-1	.	CASSEQGSGYTEAFF	TGTGCCAGCAGTGAGCAGGGTAGTGGCTACACTGAAGCTTTCTTT
TRBD1	TRBV12-3/TRBV12-4	TRBJ2-7	few	CASSSFGQGLNYEQYF	TGTGCCAGCAGTTCCTTTGGACAGGGATTAAACTACGAGCAGTACTTC